A single sample is the source of the 28 T cell receptor beta chains below, sequenced in a study of T cell changes during pregnancy in multiple sclerosis. TCRdb's table, derived via immunoSEQ multiplex PCR, lists solely in-frame clones and lacks some. The sample shows some 97,000 clones, approximately 92% of them seen only once. The sample consisted of peripheral blood, taken in the second trimester of pregnancy. The receptor set was obtained from a female donor with multiple sclerosis, enrolled in a pregnancy study.

V gene TRBV19 combines with J gene TRBJ2-3; 12 bases map to TRBD2. Unmatched junction bases numbered 0, after V lost 5 bases and J lost 6 bases. The CDR3 has 13 residues. CDR1 is LNHDA, CDR2 SQIVND, per germline (reference sequence). The CDR3 reads CASSGLAGDTQYF. CDR3 in DNA: TGTGCCAGTAGTGGACTAGCGGGGGATACGCAGTATTTT.

The chain combines TRBV6-6 with TRBJ2-7, with 7 bases lining up with TRBD1. Losses at the gene ends were 2 bases for V and 2 bases for J; bases not matched to a gene: 0. Germline lookup yields CDR1 MNHNY and CDR2 SVGAGI (reference sequence). The CDR3 spans 13 residues. In DNA, the CDR3 is TGTGCCAGCAGTTACACAGGGGCCTACGAGCAGTACTTC. This gives the protein CASSYTGAYEQYF.

This sequence joins TRBV10-3 and TRBJ2-5; 9 bases are a match to TRBD1. From germline, CDR1 is ENHRY and CDR2 SYGVKD. The V gene end was trimmed by 8 bases and the J gene end by 0 bases; junction bases not matched to a gene: 4. This CDR3 comprises 14 residues. The CDR3 nucleotides are TGTGCCATCCGACAGGGGGGGAACCAAGAGACCCAGTACTTC. Translating it yields CAIRQGGNQETQYF.

The chain uses TRBV27 and TRBJ1-2; D uncertain. From germline, CDR1 is MNHEY and CDR2 SMNVEV (reference sequence). The CDR3 contains 12 residues. V lost 6 bases to trimming and J lost 4 bases, with 9 bases between them. CDR3 sequence (DNA): TGTGCCAGCAGCGCTAGCGGCTATGGCTACACCTTC. Translation: CASSASGYGYTF.

J is TRBJ2-1 and V is TRBV18, with 13 bases identical to TRBD2. With 6 bases clipped from V and 0 bases from J, the junction kept 5 bases outside the gene matches. Germline V gene lookup returns CDR1 KGHSH and CDR2 LQKENI. The CDR3 consists of 17 residues. CDR3 nucleotide sequence: TGTGCCAGCTCGCCCCGGACTAGCGGGAGCTCCTACAATGAGCAGTTCTTC. Encoded protein: CASSPRTSGSSYNEQFF.

The chain employs TRBV15 and TRBJ2-1; D call uncertain. Germline assignment: CDR1 LNHNV and CDR2 YYDKDF (reference sequence). V gave up 1 base and J gave up 6 bases, with 10 bases separating them. This CDR3 contains 14 residues. The CDR3 region is CATSRGGTSNEQFF. The CDR3 nucleotides are TGTGCCACCAGCAGAGGAGGAACTTCCAATGAGCAGTTCTTC.

This clone has a single count. The J gene is TRBJ2-5, the V gene TRBV27; 13 bases match TRBD2. This CDR3 is built from 16 residues. J lost 5 bases, V lost 5 bases, and 8 bases had no gene match. Germline CDR1 reads MNHEY; CDR2 reads SMNVEV (reference sequence). CDR3 nucleotides: TGTGCCAGCAGTGGAACTAGCGGGGGGGCTGGGGAGACCCAGTACTTC. Translated: CASSGTSGGAGETQYF.

The V and J genes are TRBV6-8 and TRBJ2-7, with D perhaps TRBD2 (6 bases). V was clipped by 3 bases and J by 3 bases, with 18 bases between them. Looked up from germline, CDR1 is MNHGY and CDR2 is SAAAGT. The CDR3 has 16 amino acids. CDR3 coding DNA: TGTGCCAGCAGTTATGGTTGCCGGGACTTCTTCTACGAGCAGTACTTC. Protein product: CASSYGCRDFFYEQYF.

This chain connects TRBV7-2 to TRBJ2-7; weak D call: TRBD1 (6 bases). Trimming pared 6 bases from V and 0 bases from J, leaving 12 bases between. The CDR3 consists of 14 residues. Germline V gives CDR1 SGHTA, CDR2 FQGNSA. CDR3 DNA sequence: TGTGCCAGCAGAAACCCAGGGGTCTCCTACGAGCAGTACTTC. Its protein is CASRNPGVSYEQYF.

The J gene is TRBJ1-4, the V gene TRBV7-8; 7 bases match TRBD1. Per germline, CDR1 SGHVS and CDR2 FQNEAQ. J gave up 8 bases and V 1 base, and 7 bases lay outside the gene matches. The CDR3 spans 15 residues. The DNA of the CDR3 is TGTGCCAGCAGCTTAGAGGCGACAGGGTACGAAAAACTGTTTTTT. Translated, it gives CASSLEATGYEKLFF.

This chain joins TRBV7-6 and TRBJ2-3; possibly TRBD2 for D (6 bases). Trimming removed 3 bases at V and 6 bases at J, with 19 bases between. Germline CDR1 SGHVS, CDR2 FNYEAQ. CDR3 length: 16 amino acids. The CDR3 spells CASSFSGGLSRDTQYF. The CDR3 DNA sequence: TGTGCCAGCAGCTTCTCCGGGGGTTTGTCTAGGGATACGCAGTATTTT.

The chain joins TRBV19 to TRBJ1-2; D gene unclear. This CDR3 spans 13 amino acids. Trimming cost V 6 bases and J 8 bases, with 16 bases left between them. Germline-derived CDR1 and CDR2 are LNHDA and SQIVND (reference sequence). The CDR3 DNA follows: TGTGCCAGTAGCCTAGGCCCACGCGGGGGCTACACCTTC. It encodes CASSLGPRGGYTF. The whole variable domain, filled in from reference TRBV19 and TRBJ1-2, reads DGGITQSPKYLFRKEGQNVTLSCEQNLNHDAMYWYRQDPGQGLRLIYYSQIVNDFQKGDIAEGYSVSREKKESFPLTVTSAQKNPTAFYLCASSLGPRGGYTFGSGTRLTVV.

The chain couples TRBV7-2 to TRBJ2-2, with D possibly TRBD2 on 5 matching bases. From germline, CDR1 is SGHTA and CDR2 FQGNSA. Trimming shortened V by 5 bases and J by 4 bases, and 8 bases separated the two germline ends. The CDR3 is made up of 13 amino acids. The CDR3 reads CASSLRGTGELFF. The DNA of the CDR3 is TGTGCCAGCAGCCTCCGGGGCACCGGGGAGCTGTTTTTT. Based on the CDR3 plus reference TRBV7-2 and TRBJ2-2, the full variable domain is GAGVSQSPSNKVTEKGKDVELRCDPISGHTALYWYRQSLGQGLEFLIYFQGNSAPDKSGLPSDRFSAERTGGSVSTLTIQRTQQEDSAVYLCASSLRGTGELFFGEGSRLTVL.

The chain recombines TRBV18 with TRBJ1-4; 9 positions match TRBD1. The V gene end was trimmed by 2 bases and the J gene end by 7 bases; junction bases not matched to a gene: 5. Germline CDR1 KGHSH, CDR2 LQKENI. The CDR3 consists of 15 residues. The CDR3 DNA reads TGTGCCAGCTCACCAAGGGACAGGGAAGGTGAAAAACTGTTTTTT. Its protein product is CASSPRDREGEKLFF.

The gene calls are TRBV19 and TRBJ1-2; D is possibly TRBD1 (5 bases). The germline V and J ends were trimmed by 6 bases and 5 bases, with 13 bases remaining between them. CDR3 length: 13 residues. Per the germline V gene, CDR1 is LNHDA and CDR2 is SQIVND (reference sequence). The CDR3 loop reads CASSPGREYGYTF. For the CDR3, the DNA is TGTGCCAGTAGCCCGGGACGGGAGTATGGCTACACCTTC. The full variable domain, in which reference TRBV19 and TRBJ1-2 provide the parts outside the CDR3, is DGGITQSPKYLFRKEGQNVTLSCEQNLNHDAMYWYRQDPGQGLRLIYYSQIVNDFQKGDIAEGYSVSREKKESFPLTVTSAQKNPTAFYLCASSPGREYGYTFGSGTRLTVV.

V gene TRBV27 combines with J gene TRBJ1-5; D uncertain. The V end lost 4 bases, the J end lost 4 bases, and 8 bases lay between the germline ends. The CDR3 consists of 13 residues. Germline lookup yields CDR1 MNHEY and CDR2 SMNVEV (reference sequence). CDR3 nucleotides: TGTGCCAGCAGTTGGGGAGGAAATCAGCCCCAGCATTTT. Its translation is CASSWGGNQPQHF.

V gene TRBV27 combines with J gene TRBJ2-1, with a possible D match to TRBD1 (6 bases). With 0 bases removed from V and 0 bases from J, the gap between germline ends came to 9 bases. Per the germline V gene, CDR1 is MNHEY and CDR2 is SMNVEV (reference sequence). This CDR3 is built from 16 residues. The CDR3 loop is CASSLSRGSSYNEQFF. Here the CDR3 DNA reads TGTGCCAGCAGTTTATCAAGGGGGAGCTCCTACAATGAGCAGTTCTTC.

The J gene is TRBJ1-1, the V gene TRBV7-9, with D possibly matching TRBD1 (5 bases). CDR3 length equals 13 residues. From germline, CDR1 is SEHNR and CDR2 FQNEAQ (reference sequence). V shed 8 bases and J shed 1 base, with 11 bases lying between them. The CDR3 protein is CASAWGGNTEAFF. DNA of the CDR3: TGTGCCAGCGCCTGGGGGGGGAACACTGAAGCTTTCTTT.

The V call is TRBV4-2, the J call TRBJ2-7; D is undetermined. Per the germline V gene, CDR1 is LGHNA and CDR2 is YNFKEQ. The CDR3 loop spans 13 amino acids. V lost 3 bases to trimming and J lost 3 bases, with 9 bases between them. The CDR3 DNA sequence: TGTGCCAGCAGCCAGTCCAGACTCTACGAGCAGTACTTC. Translating it yields CASSQSRLYEQYF.

This chain connects TRBV9 to TRBJ1-1, with a possible D match to TRBD1 (5 bases). V lost 4 bases and J lost 0, with 19 bases in between. Germline CDR1 reads SGDLS; CDR2 reads YYNGEE. The CDR3 totals 17 residues. The CDR3 bases are TGTGCCAGCAGCCCTAGGGGAGGGGCCCTCATGAACACTGAAGCTTTCTTT. Residues: CASSPRGGALMNTEAFF.

DNA for the CDR3: TGTGCCTGGAATGAGGGCCCCCATGGCTACACCTTC. Its protein is CAWNEGPHGYTF. This chain joins TRBV30 and TRBJ1-2, with unresolved D. Germline V gene sequence: CDR1 GTSNPN, CDR2 SVGIG (reference sequence). The germline V and J ends were trimmed by 4 bases and 6 bases, with 12 bases remaining between them. The CDR3 spans 12 residues.

The genes are TRBV9 and TRBJ2-1; 9 bases line up with TRBD1. Germline V gene sequence: CDR1 SGDLS, CDR2 YYNGEE. The CDR3 extends over 17 amino acids. V lost 3 bases and J lost 5; bases outside the gene matches: 12. The CDR3 nucleotides read TGTGCCAGCAGCGCGGAGAGTGGGACAGGGTTCCACAATGAGCAGTTCTTC. This codes for CASSAESGTGFHNEQFF.

The V call is TRBV7-8, the J call TRBJ2-7; D may be TRBD1 (5 bases). CDR1 and CDR2 (germline): SGHVS, FQNEAQ. Trimming removed 4 bases at V and 0 bases at J, with 10 bases between. This CDR3 has 14 residues. CDR3 nucleotides: TGTGCCAGCAGCTATTGGACAAGCTCCTACGAGCAGTACTTC. It codes for CASSYWTSSYEQYF.

The chain combines TRBV28 with TRBJ1-2, with D perhaps TRBD1 (6 bases). The germline V gene has CDR1 MDHEN and CDR2 SYDVKM. This CDR3 is built from 16 residues. V lost 2 bases, J lost 3 bases, and 16 bases lay in between. CDR3 nucleotides: TGTGCCAGCAGTTTACCACCACAGGGAAATGACTATGGCTACACCTTC. This encodes CASSLPPQGNDYGYTF.

The DNA of the CDR3 is TGTGCCAGCAGCCTCAGCGGGGGGACAGGCACCGGGGAGCTGTTTTTT. This gives the protein CASSLSGGTGTGELFF. V gene TRBV28 combines with J gene TRBJ2-2; possible D gene TRBD2, 9 bases. Germline V gene lookup returns CDR1 MDHEN and CDR2 SYDVKM. With 6 bases removed from V and 4 bases from J, the gap between germline ends came to 18 bases. This CDR3 comprises 16 residues.

The chain links TRBV10-3 to TRBJ2-3; possibly TRBD2 for D (5 bases). The germline V gene has CDR1 ENHRY and CDR2 SYGVKD. This CDR3 region has 16 residues. Trimming stripped 0 bases from V and 3 bases from J, with 13 bases between. The DNA for the CDR3 is TGTGCCATCAGTGAGTCCCTGGCTAGCAGAACAGATACGCAGTATTTT. As protein: CAISESLASRTDTQYF.

This clone was observed a single time. The rearrangement links TRBV7-2 to TRBJ1-4, with D perhaps TRBD1 (6 bases). CDR3 size: 15 residues. Trimming took off 6 bases at V and 3 bases at J, with 14 bases between the two ends. CDR1 and CDR2 (germline): SGHTA, FQGNSA. The CDR3 DNA sequence: TGTGCCAGCAGTTCCCCGGACAGCCCTAATGAAAAACTGTTTTTT. This sequence encodes CASSSPDSPNEKLFF.

This clone was detected once. The chain uses TRBV9 and TRBJ1-4, with 7 bases that match TRBD1. The J segment lost 7 bases and the V segment lost 4 bases, leaving 16 bases of the junction unmatched. The CDR3 extends over 17 amino acids. CDR1 SGDLS and CDR2 YYNGEE come from the germline V gene. The CDR3 loop is CASSIRDSSPLGEKLFF. The CDR3 DNA is TGTGCCAGCAGCATCCGGGACAGTAGCCCCCTAGGTGAAAAACTGTTTTTT.